This T cell receptor (beta chain) was identified during a study of CD8+CD57+ T cells in acquired aplastic anemia. Overall study: The average for DNA from sorted CD4+ and CD8+ cells was 3.2 ug.

V lost 6 bases and J lost 7, with 16 bases in between. The CDR3 extends over 14 amino acids. Germline lookup yields CDR1 DFQATT and CDR2 SNEGSKA (reference sequence). Whoever was chosen for sequencing had shown CD8+CD57+ cell expansion by flow cytometry. This clonotype has a count of ten or more. Genomic DNA templated the TCR beta VDJ and CDR3 profiling. Using its own MiXCR run on the reads, TCRdb lists one record per CDR3 protein. The table has roughly 240,000 distinct CDR3 sequences, around 46% seen once. The sequenced material came from sorted CD4+, CD8+, or CD8+CD57+ T cells (not recorded which) from PBMCs. The genes are TRBV20-1 and TRBJ1-6; D might be TRBD1 (5 bases). The TCR sequence derives from a human donor with aplastic anemia. CDR3 region: CSARGPQENSPLHF. The CDR3 coding sequence is TGCAGTGCCCGGGGACCCCAGGAGAATTCACCCCTCCACTTT.